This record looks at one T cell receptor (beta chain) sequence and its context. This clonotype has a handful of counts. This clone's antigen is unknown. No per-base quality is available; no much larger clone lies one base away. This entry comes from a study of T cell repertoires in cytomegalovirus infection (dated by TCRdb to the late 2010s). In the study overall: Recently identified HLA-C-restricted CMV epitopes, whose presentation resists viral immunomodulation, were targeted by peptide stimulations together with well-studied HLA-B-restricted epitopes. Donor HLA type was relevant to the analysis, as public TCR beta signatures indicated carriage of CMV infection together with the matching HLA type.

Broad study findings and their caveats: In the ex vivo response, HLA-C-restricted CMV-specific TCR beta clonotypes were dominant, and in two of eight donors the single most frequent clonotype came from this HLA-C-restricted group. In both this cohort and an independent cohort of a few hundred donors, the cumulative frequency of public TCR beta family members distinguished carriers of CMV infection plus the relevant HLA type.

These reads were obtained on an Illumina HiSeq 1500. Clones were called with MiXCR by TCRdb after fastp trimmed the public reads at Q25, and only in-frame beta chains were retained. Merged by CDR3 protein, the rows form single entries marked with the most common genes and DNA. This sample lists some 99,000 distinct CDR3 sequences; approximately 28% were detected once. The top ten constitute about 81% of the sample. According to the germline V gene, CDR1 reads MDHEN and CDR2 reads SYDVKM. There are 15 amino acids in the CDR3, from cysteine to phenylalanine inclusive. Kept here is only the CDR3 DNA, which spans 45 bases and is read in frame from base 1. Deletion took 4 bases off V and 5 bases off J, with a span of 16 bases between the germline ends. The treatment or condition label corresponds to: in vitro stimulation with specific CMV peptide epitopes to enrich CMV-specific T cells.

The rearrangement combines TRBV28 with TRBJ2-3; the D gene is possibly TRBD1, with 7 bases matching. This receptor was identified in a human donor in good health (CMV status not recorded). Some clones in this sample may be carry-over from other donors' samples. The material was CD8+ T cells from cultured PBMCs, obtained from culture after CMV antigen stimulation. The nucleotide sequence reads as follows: TGTGCCAGCAGTTCTACGGTCAGGGGGGTAGATACGCAGTATTTT. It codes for CASSSTVRGVDTQYF.